This TCR beta chain comes out of a study of T cell repertoires in cytomegalovirus infection. Overall study results and limits: Totalled public TCR beta family frequency picked out people who carried CMV plus the relevant HLA.

This clonotype was recorded a few times. Its antigen is undetermined. Germline CDR1 MNHEY, CDR2 SVGEGT. The CDR3 extends over 13 amino acids. Trimming removed 10 bases from V and 1 base from J; junction bases left unmatched: 5. TCRdb reprocessed the reads with MiXCR, giving one entry per CDR3 protein. Found here are over 150,000 distinct CDR3 sequences, approximately 15% of them singletons; the top ten hold over 25%. The V and J genes are TRBV6-2 or TRBV6-3 and TRBJ1-1; 8 nucleotides align to TRBD1. Source material: PBMCs. This clonotype was sampled from a human donor in good health (CMV status not recorded). Some clones in this sample may be carry-over from other donors' samples. The CDR3 DNA sequence: TGTGCCACCTCCGGACAGGGGAACACTGAAGCTTTCTTT. As protein: CATSGQGNTEAFF.